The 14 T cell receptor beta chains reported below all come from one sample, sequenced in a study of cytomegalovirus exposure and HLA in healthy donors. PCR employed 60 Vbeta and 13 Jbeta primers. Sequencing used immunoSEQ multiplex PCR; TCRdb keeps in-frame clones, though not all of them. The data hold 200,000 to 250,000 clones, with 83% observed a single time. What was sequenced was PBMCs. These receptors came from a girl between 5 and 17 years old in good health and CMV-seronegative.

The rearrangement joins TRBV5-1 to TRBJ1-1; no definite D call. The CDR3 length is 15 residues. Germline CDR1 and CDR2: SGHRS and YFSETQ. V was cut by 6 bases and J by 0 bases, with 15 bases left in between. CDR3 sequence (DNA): TGCGCCAGCATGATTCTTCCAGGCATGAACACTGAAGCTTTCTTT. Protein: CASMILPGMNTEAFF.

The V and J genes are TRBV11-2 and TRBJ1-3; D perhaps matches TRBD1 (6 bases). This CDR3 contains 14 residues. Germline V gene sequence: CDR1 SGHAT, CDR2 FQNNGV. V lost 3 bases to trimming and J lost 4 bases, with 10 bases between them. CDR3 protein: CASSFTGIGNTIYF. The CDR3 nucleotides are TGTGCCAGCAGCTTTACAGGGATAGGAAACACCATATATTTT.

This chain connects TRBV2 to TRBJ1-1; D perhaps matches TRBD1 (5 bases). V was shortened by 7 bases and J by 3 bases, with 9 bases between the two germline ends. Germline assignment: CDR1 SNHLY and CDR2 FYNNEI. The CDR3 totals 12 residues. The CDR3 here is CASTGGDTEAFF. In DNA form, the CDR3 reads TGTGCCAGCACCGGGGGGGACACTGAAGCTTTCTTT.

For the CDR3, the DNA is TGTGCCAGCAGCGAAACACGACAGGGGCAATATTTT. This translates into CASSETRQGQYF. The chain is built from TRBV7-2 and TRBJ1-3; 8 nucleotides align to TRBD1. With 5 bases clipped from V and 15 bases from J, the junction kept 9 bases outside the gene matches. Germline V lookup: CDR1 SGHTA, CDR2 FQGNSA. The CDR3 covers 12 residues.

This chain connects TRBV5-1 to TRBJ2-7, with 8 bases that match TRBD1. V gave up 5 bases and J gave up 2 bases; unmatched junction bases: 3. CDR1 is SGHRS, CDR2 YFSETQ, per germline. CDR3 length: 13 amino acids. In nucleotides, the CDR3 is TGCGCCAGCAGGGGACAGGACGCCTACGAGCAGTACTTC. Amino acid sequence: CASRGQDAYEQYF.

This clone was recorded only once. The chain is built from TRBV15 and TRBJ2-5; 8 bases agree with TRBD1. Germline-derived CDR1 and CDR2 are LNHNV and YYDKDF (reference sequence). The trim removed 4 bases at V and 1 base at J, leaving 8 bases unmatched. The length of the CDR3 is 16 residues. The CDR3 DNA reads TGTGCCACCAGCATCCTCCCGGGACAGGTCCAAGAGACCCAGTACTTC. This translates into CATSILPGQVQETQYF.

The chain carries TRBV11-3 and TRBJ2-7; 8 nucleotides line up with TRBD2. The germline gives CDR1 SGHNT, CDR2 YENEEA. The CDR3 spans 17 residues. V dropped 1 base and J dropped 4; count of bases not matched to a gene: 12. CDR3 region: CASSLGFRSGSLYEQYF. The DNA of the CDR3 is TGTGCCAGCAGCTTAGGGTTCAGGAGCGGGAGCTTATACGAGCAGTACTTC. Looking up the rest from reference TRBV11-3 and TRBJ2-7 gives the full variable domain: EAGVVQSPRYKIIEKKQPVAFWCNPISGHNTLYWYLQNLGQGPELLIRYENEEAVDDSQLPKDRFSAERLKGVDSTLKIQPAELGDSAVYLCASSLGFRSGSLYEQYFGPGTRLTVT.

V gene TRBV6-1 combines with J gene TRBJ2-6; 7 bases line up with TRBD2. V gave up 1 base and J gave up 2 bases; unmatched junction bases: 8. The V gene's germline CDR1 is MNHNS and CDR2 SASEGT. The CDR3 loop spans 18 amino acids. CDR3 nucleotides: TGTGCCAGCAGTGAAGGGATGAGGGACTATGCTGGGGCCAACGTCCTGACTTTC. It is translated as CASSEGMRDYAGANVLTF.

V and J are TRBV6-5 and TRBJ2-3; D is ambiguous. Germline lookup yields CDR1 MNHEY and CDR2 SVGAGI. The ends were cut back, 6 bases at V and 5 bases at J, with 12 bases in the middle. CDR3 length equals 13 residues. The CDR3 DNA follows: TGTGCCAGCAGCAGAAGAAGTATAGATACGCAGTATTTT. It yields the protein CASSRRSIDTQYF.

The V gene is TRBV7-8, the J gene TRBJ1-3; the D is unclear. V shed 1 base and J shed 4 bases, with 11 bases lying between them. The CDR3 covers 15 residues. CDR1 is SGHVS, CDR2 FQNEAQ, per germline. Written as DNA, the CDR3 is TGTGCCAGCAGCTTAGGGGGAGGGAGGGGAAACACCATATATTTT. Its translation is CASSLGGGRGNTIYF.

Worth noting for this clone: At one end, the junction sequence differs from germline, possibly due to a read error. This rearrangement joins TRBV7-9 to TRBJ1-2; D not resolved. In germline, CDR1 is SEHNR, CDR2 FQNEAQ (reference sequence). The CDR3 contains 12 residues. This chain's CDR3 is CSSSLDSDGYTF. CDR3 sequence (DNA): TGTTCCAGCAGCTTAGATTCCGATGGCTACACCTTC.

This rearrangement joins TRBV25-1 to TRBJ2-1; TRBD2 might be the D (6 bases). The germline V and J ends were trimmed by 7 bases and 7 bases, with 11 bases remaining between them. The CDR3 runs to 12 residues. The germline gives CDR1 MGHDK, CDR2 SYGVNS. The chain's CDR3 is CASTDYVNEQFF. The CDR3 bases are TGTGCCAGCACGGACTATGTTAATGAGCAGTTCTTC.

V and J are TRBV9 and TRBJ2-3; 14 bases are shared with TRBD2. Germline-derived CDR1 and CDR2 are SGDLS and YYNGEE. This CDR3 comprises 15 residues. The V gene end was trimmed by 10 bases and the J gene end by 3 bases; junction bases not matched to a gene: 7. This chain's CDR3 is CAGRTSGRITDTQYF. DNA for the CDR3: TGTGCCGGGAGGACTAGCGGGAGGATTACAGATACGCAGTATTTT. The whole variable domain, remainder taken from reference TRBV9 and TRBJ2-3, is DSGVTQTPKHLITATGQRVTLRCSPRSGDLSVYWYQQSLDQGLQFLIQYYNGEERAKGNILERFSAQQFPDLHSELNLSSLELGDSALYFCAGRTSGRITDTQYFGPGTRLTVL.

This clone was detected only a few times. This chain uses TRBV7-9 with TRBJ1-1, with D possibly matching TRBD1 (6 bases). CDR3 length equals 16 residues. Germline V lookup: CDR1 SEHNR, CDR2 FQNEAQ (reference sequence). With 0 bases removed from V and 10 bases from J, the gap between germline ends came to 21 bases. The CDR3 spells CASSLAGQVLTQGAFF. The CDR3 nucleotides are TGTGCCAGCAGCTTAGCGGGACAAGTCCTCACACAGGGAGCTTTCTTT.